The next 26 T cell receptor beta chains were all read from a single sample in a study of vaccination and CD4 T cells after COVID-19. Described treatment: approximately 11-day PBMC culture with coronavirus spike peptide pools or control peptides (ViraFEST assay). No cognate antigen is known for these TCRs. The Oncomine TCR Beta short-read assay generated sequence data from the DNA of cultured CD4+ T cells. TCRdb fed the PCR reads into MiXCR, producing one record per CDR3 protein. The sample carries more than 20,000 distinct CDR3 sequences, around 48% recorded once. What was sequenced was CD4+ T cells from blood, cultured in vitro. Source of these receptors: a human donor who had recovered from COVID-19.

V usage is TRBV7-9 and J usage is TRBJ2-1; 7 bases are shared with TRBD2. This CDR3 spans 14 amino acids. The V and J ends lost 8 bases and 4 bases, in that order; junction bases with no gene match: 8. Germline V lookup: CDR1 SEHNR, CDR2 FQNEAQ (reference sequence). The CDR3 sequence is CASDTPGLYNEQFF. The DNA for the CDR3 is TGTGCCAGCGATACACCGGGACTATACAATGAGCAGTTCTTC.

This chain connects TRBV7-2 to TRBJ1-1; D might be TRBD1 (6 bases). Per germline, CDR1 SGHTA and CDR2 FQGNSA. V gave up 4 bases and J gave up 1 base, with 13 bases separating them. The CDR3 length is 15 residues. The CDR3 DNA reads TGTGCCAGCAGCTCGGCCCGGGGGCAGAACACTGAAGCTTTCTTT. It is translated as CASSSARGQNTEAFF.

V gene TRBV7-2 combines with J gene TRBJ1-6; D unclear. V was pared by 2 bases and J by 0 bases, with 8 bases between. Per the germline V gene, CDR1 is SGHTA and CDR2 is FQGNSA. The CDR3 totals 16 residues. The CDR3 DNA reads as TGTGCCAGCAGCTTAACTCATGGCTCCTATAATTCACCCCTCCACTTT. This translates into CASSLTHGSYNSPLHF.

The genes are TRBV5-1 and TRBJ2-1; the D is unclear. Between the trimmed V and J ends, which lost 0 bases and 6 bases, there was a span of 10 bases. CDR1 and CDR2 from the germline V gene are SGHRS and YFSETQ. There are 14 residues in the CDR3. CDR3: CASSLEVSGNEQFF. Written as DNA, the CDR3 is TGCGCCAGCAGCTTGGAGGTCTCCGGCAATGAGCAGTTCTTC.

The sample holds a few counts of this clonotype. The chain uses TRBV7-6 and TRBJ2-1; 12 bases align to TRBD1. Germline trimming cut 7 bases from V and 8 bases from J; bases unmatched to any gene: 6. Germline V lookup: CDR1 SGHVS, CDR2 FNYEAQ. There are 14 residues in the CDR3. The CDR3 DNA sequence: TGTGCCAGCAAGGCGGGACAGGGGGCCCATGAGCAGTTCTTC. It yields the protein CASKAGQGAHEQFF. The complete variable domain, with remaining parts taken from reference TRBV7-6 and TRBJ2-1, reads GAGVSQSPRYKVTKRGQDVALRCDPISGHVSLYWYRQALGQGPEFLTYFNYEAQQDKSGLPNDRFSAERPEGSISTLTIQRTEQRDSAMYRCASKAGQGAHEQFFGPGTRLTVL.

This clonotype was picked up one time. The CDR3 DNA is TGCAGCGCCCTCGCAGGGGGGAGGTCCTACGAGCAGTACTTC. This gives the protein CSALAGGRSYEQYF. The V and J genes are TRBV29-1 and TRBJ2-7; D is perhaps TRBD1 (7 bases). The CDR3 sequence is 14 residues long. V was pared by 7 bases and J by 1 base, with 17 bases between. The germline gives CDR1 SQVTM, CDR2 ANQGSEA.

The V call is TRBV7-7, the J call TRBJ2-7; 11 nucleotides line up with TRBD1. Germline V CDR1 and CDR2: SSHAT, FNYEAQ (reference sequence). The junction had 6 bases not matched to a gene; V was cut back by 5 bases and J by 6 bases. The CDR3 spans 14 residues. In DNA form, the CDR3 reads TGTGCCAGCAGCCGAGGACAGGGGGCCGTCGAGCAGTACTTC. Protein product: CASSRGQGAVEQYF. The complete variable domain, with remaining parts taken from reference TRBV7-7 and TRBJ2-7, reads GAGVSQSPRYKVTKRGQDVTLRCDPISSHATLYWYQQALGQGPEFLTYFNYEAQPDKSGLPSDRFSAERPEGSISTLTIQRTEQRDSAMYRCASSRGQGAVEQYFGPGTRLTVT.

The chain uses TRBV4-1 and TRBJ1-2; no firm D call. This CDR3 is built from 13 residues. V lost 0 bases to trimming and J lost 5 bases, with 7 bases between them. CDR1 is MGHRA and CDR2 is YSYEKL in the germline V gene. CDR3 loop: CASSQELEYGYTF. In DNA, the CDR3 is TGCGCCAGCAGCCAAGAGCTGGAATATGGCTACACCTTC.

This clonotype was seen just once. The rearrangement links TRBV2 to TRBJ1-2; maybe TRBD1 (5 bases). Germline CDR1 SNHLY, CDR2 FYNNEI. CDR3 size: 15 residues. Trimming shortened V by 6 bases and J by 7 bases, and 21 bases separated the two germline ends. The CDR3 DNA sequence: TGTGCCAGCAGGCCCGGTGGGGGGATGGGTCTTGGCTACACCTTC. Its protein is CASRPGGGMGLGYTF.

V gene TRBV7-9 combines with J gene TRBJ1-1, with D perhaps TRBD1 (5 bases). CDR1 SEHNR and CDR2 FQNEAQ come from the germline V gene (reference sequence). The CDR3 runs 14 residues. V was cut by 2 bases and J by 6 bases, with 13 bases left in between. Here the CDR3 DNA reads TGTGCCAGCAGCTTAACAGGAAGCCTATCTGAAGCTTTCTTT. Translated: CASSLTGSLSEAFF.

This chain connects TRBV29-1 to TRBJ2-5; 10 nucleotides match TRBD2. The CDR3 runs 13 residues. Germline CDR1 reads SQVTM; CDR2 reads ANQGSEA. The V gene end was trimmed by 6 bases and the J gene end by 2 bases; junction bases not matched to a gene: 3. In nucleotides, the CDR3 is TGCAGCGTGAGACTAGCGGGTCAAGAGACCCAGTACTTC. Translating it yields CSVRLAGQETQYF.

The V gene is TRBV27, the J gene TRBJ2-1; the match to TRBD2 covers 10 bases. Per the germline V gene, CDR1 is MNHEY and CDR2 is SMNVEV (reference sequence). J was trimmed by 3 bases and V by 2 bases; bases with no gene match: 7. This CDR3 region has 17 residues. This CDR3 reads CASSLGLAEFFYNEQFF. The CDR3 nucleotides read TGTGCCAGCAGTTTAGGACTAGCGGAGTTTTTCTACAATGAGCAGTTCTTC.

The V and J genes are TRBV7-2 and TRBJ2-7; D is tentatively TRBD1 or TRBD2 (5 bases each). V was cut by 5 bases and J by 9 bases, with 26 bases left in between. In germline, CDR1 is SGHTA, CDR2 FQGNSA. The CDR3 covers 16 residues. The CDR3: CASSARPPGSDGGQYF. The CDR3 region has the DNA TGTGCCAGCAGCGCAAGACCCCCAGGGTCCGATGGGGGGCAGTACTTC.

This clonotype was detected only once. The chain combines TRBV5-5 with TRBJ1-2, with D tentatively TRBD1 (5 bases). This CDR3 contains 14 residues. In germline, CDR1 is SGHKS, CDR2 YYEKEE (reference sequence). V lost 1 base to trimming and J lost 7 bases, with 14 bases between them. CDR3 DNA sequence: TGTGCCAGCAGCTTGAAGGTGCGGGACTTTGGCTACACCTTC. Its protein is CASSLKVRDFGYTF. The variable domain in full, completed from reference TRBV5-5 and TRBJ1-2, reads DAGVTQSPTHLIKTRGQQVTLRCSPISGHKSVSWYQQVLGQGPQFIFQYYEKEERGRGNFPDRFSARQFPNYSSELNVNALLLGDSALYLCASSLKVRDFGYTFGSGTRLTVV.

V and J are TRBV20-1 and TRBJ2-7; 9 positions agree with TRBD2. The CDR3 loop spans 14 amino acids. The germline gives CDR1 DFQATT, CDR2 SNEGSKA (reference sequence). This CDR3 reads CSAVRAGGGGEQYF. Here the CDR3 DNA reads TGCAGCGCCGTAAGGGCGGGAGGGGGCGGGGAGCAGTACTTC.

As to this clonotype: At one boundary the junction diverges from the germline segment, which might be a read error. The chain carries TRBV10-3 and TRBJ1-1; the match to TRBD1 covers 10 bases. Per germline, CDR1 ENHRY and CDR2 SYGVKD. The CDR3 is made up of 14 amino acids. Here the CDR3 reads CAISETGTGATSRF. The CDR3 DNA reads as TGTGCCATCAGTGAGACCGGGACAGGGGCAACCTCCCGCTTT.

The rearrangement uses TRBV20-1 and TRBJ2-1, with 7 bases lining up with TRBD1. CDR1 is DFQATT and CDR2 is SNEGSKA in the germline V gene (reference sequence). This CDR3 spans 14 amino acids. With V trimmed by 3 bases and J by 7 bases, 9 bases remained unmatched. The CDR3 is CSASDYDRDNEQFF. The DNA of the CDR3 is TGCAGTGCTAGTGACTACGACAGGGATAATGAGCAGTTCTTC.

This clonotype occurred a few times. The chain combines TRBV6-1 with TRBJ1-2, with 7 nucleotides matching TRBD1. The CDR3 runs to 14 residues. With V trimmed by 6 bases and J by 8 bases, 12 bases remained unmatched. Germline assignment: CDR1 MNHNS and CDR2 SASEGT. This CDR3 reads CASRRQGSSGGYTF. CDR3 DNA sequence: TGTGCCAGCAGGAGACAGGGATCCTCGGGCGGCTACACCTTC.

V gene TRBV18 combines with J gene TRBJ1-1; 12 bases agree with TRBD1. CDR3 size: 16 residues. The V segment lost 4 bases and the J segment 2 bases; nucleotides outside the gene matches: 5. Per the germline V gene, CDR1 is KGHSH and CDR2 is LQKENI. CDR3 sequence: CASSLGTGGSNTEAFF. The CDR3 DNA reads as TGTGCCAGCTCACTTGGGACAGGGGGCTCTAACACTGAAGCTTTCTTT.

V usage is TRBV7-8 and J usage is TRBJ1-1, with 9 nucleotides matching TRBD1. Germline V gene sequence: CDR1 SGHVS, CDR2 FQNEAQ. The CDR3 has 16 amino acids. Trimming cost V 1 base and J 3 bases; bases outside gene matches: 6. CDR3 region: CASSLGNRGQYTEAFF. In DNA form, the CDR3 reads TGTGCCAGCAGCTTAGGAAACAGGGGGCAGTACACTGAAGCTTTCTTT.

This CDR3 reads CSARSAGGTSTDTQYF. DNA for the CDR3: TGCAGTGCTAGATCTGCGGGGGGGACTAGCACAGATACGCAGTATTTT. The V call is TRBV20-1, the J call TRBJ2-3; TRBD2 agrees at 9 bases. The CDR3 covers 16 residues. J gave up 0 bases and V 2 bases, and 6 bases lay outside the gene matches. Germline CDR1 reads DFQATT; CDR2 reads SNEGSKA (reference sequence).

The chain employs TRBV7-2 and TRBJ1-4; no clear D. CDR3 length: 14 amino acids. With 2 bases removed from V and 8 bases from J, the gap between germline ends came to 12 bases. Germline V gene sequence: CDR1 SGHTA, CDR2 FQGNSA. Here the CDR3 DNA reads TGTGCCAGCAGCTTAATGCCGCGGGTCGAAAAACTGTTTTTT. Protein sequence: CASSLMPRVEKLFF.

The V and J genes are TRBV10-3 and TRBJ1-1; tentative D call: TRBD1 (5 bases). Germline loops: CDR1 ENHRY, CDR2 SYGVKD. This CDR3 contains 14 residues. V lost 4 bases and J lost 5, with 14 bases in between. CDR3: CAISGRNGGTEAFF. The CDR3 region has the DNA TGTGCCATCAGTGGGAGGAATGGGGGAACTGAAGCTTTCTTT.

The V gene is TRBV2, the J gene TRBJ1-1; 7 nucleotides align to TRBD1. In germline, CDR1 is SNHLY, CDR2 FYNNEI. The CDR3 has 18 amino acids. V was pared by 7 bases and J by 1 base, with 18 bases of the junction left unmatched. The CDR3 loop is CASTIRGQVWATNTEAFF. DNA for the CDR3: TGTGCCAGCACAATACGCGGACAGGTCTGGGCAACGAACACTGAAGCTTTCTTT.

The count of this clonotype is one. The J gene is TRBJ2-3, the V gene TRBV6-1; D gene ambiguous. CDR1 and CDR2 from the germline V gene are MNHNS and SASEGT. The CDR3 covers 12 residues. The DNA of the CDR3 is TGTGCAACAGTGGACAGCACAGATACGCAGTATTTT. Translated, it gives CATVDSTDTQYF.

This clonotype has a handful of counts. This chain joins TRBV7-9 and TRBJ1-2; TRBD1 is a possible D gene (5 bases). V was shortened by 3 bases and J by 1 base, with 15 bases between the two germline ends. The CDR3 covers 16 residues. Germline CDR1 and CDR2: SEHNR and FQNEAQ (reference sequence). CDR3 in DNA: TGTGCCAGCAGCTTCATGAGTAAAGGGGTTAACTATGGCTACACCTTC. This codes for CASSFMSKGVNYGYTF.